This passage covers 27 T cell receptor beta chains from one sample sequenced in a study of regulatory T cells in long-lasting Graves disease. Time point denoted: newly diagnosed GD, antithyroid drugs for less than 3 months. Construction of the TCR library relied on RNA isolated from PBMCs. Relying on iRepertoire HTBI primers and Arm-PCR of CDR3 regions, the team built TCR beta libraries. MiXCR was run by TCRdb on the multiplex PCR reads, yielding one entry per CDR3 protein. The sample holds a few hundred thousand distinct CDR3 sequences, about 12% seen once. The sample also formed part of further work on T cells in Graves' hyperthyroidism and ophthalmopathy.

The sequencing here drew on peripheral blood mononuclear cells (PBMCs), taken at new diagnosis, from a patient treated with antithyroid drugs. Receptors originate from a woman younger than 30 with Graves disease.

The rearrangement links TRBV20-1 to TRBJ1-2, with 7 bases that match TRBD1. V lost 3 bases to trimming and J lost 7 bases; unmatched junction nucleotides: 8. This CDR3 region has 13 residues. Germline V gene data show CDR1 as DFQATT and CDR2 as SNEGSKA (reference sequence). CDR3 amino acids: CSASLGQAVGYTF. The CDR3 DNA reads as TGCAGTGCTAGTTTAGGACAGGCGGTTGGCTACACCTTC.

At least ten counts were recorded for this clonotype. This chain uses TRBV15 with TRBJ1-2, with no clear D. This CDR3 is 13 amino acids long. The ends were cut back, 0 bases at V and 4 bases at J, with 6 bases in the middle. The germline V gene encodes CDR1 LNHNV and CDR2 YYDKDF (reference sequence). The CDR3 sequence is CATSRDAGYGYTF. In DNA, the CDR3 is TGTGCCACCAGCAGAGATGCAGGCTATGGCTACACCTTC.

This clonotype has ten or more counts. The chain couples TRBV15 to TRBJ2-6, with D perhaps TRBD1 (5 bases). From germline, CDR1 is LNHNV and CDR2 YYDKDF (reference sequence). V was shortened by 5 bases and J by 1 base, with 12 bases between the two germline ends. The CDR3 length is 16 residues. This CDR3 reads CATSRNQGSGANVLTF. CDR3 DNA: TGTGCCACCAGCCGAAATCAGGGATCTGGGGCCAACGTCCTGACTTTC.

This rearrangement joins TRBV9 to TRBJ1-3; D not certain. Trimming removed 5 bases at V and 0 bases at J, with 12 bases between. Germline V lookup: CDR1 SGDLS, CDR2 YYNGEE. The CDR3 is made up of 15 amino acids. In DNA, the CDR3 is TGTGCCAGCAGACCCCCGGTAGCCTCTGGAAACACCATATATTTT. This sequence encodes CASRPPVASGNTIYF.

Ten or more counts support this clonotype. The rearrangement links TRBV6-2 or TRBV6-3 to TRBJ2-1; D ambiguous. The CDR3 runs to 12 residues. The germline V gene encodes CDR1 MNHEY and CDR2 SVGEGT. Between the trimmed V and J ends, which lost 6 bases and 5 bases, there was a span of 8 bases. The CDR3: CASSPQDNEQFF. DNA for the CDR3: TGTGCCAGCAGCCCCCAGGACAATGAGCAGTTCTTC.

This clonotype was found once. J is TRBJ1-1 and V is TRBV4-3; D is undetermined. Germline CDR1 and CDR2: LGHNA and YSLEER. The CDR3 has 18 amino acids. V was shortened by 0 bases and J by 4 bases, with 21 bases between the two germline ends. The CDR3 sequence is CASSQETVAEPQVTEAFF. CDR3 nucleotides: TGCGCCAGCAGCCAAGAAACAGTCGCTGAGCCGCAGGTCACTGAAGCTTTCTTT.

This clonotype was found many times. The V gene is TRBV7-3, the J gene TRBJ2-5; D uncertain. This CDR3 has 15 residues. With 0 bases removed from V and 4 bases from J, the gap between germline ends came to 12 bases. CDR1 is SGHTA, CDR2 FQGTGA, per germline. The CDR3 loop is CASSLTRRSSETQYF. The CDR3 region has the DNA TGTGCCAGCAGCTTAACTCGCAGGTCCTCAGAGACCCAGTACTTC.

The rearrangement links TRBV3-1 to TRBJ2-2, with D perhaps TRBD1 (5 bases). CDR1 and CDR2 (germline): LGHDT, YNNKEL (reference sequence). The CDR3 consists of 15 residues. Trimming took 0 bases from V and 8 from J, leaving 13 bases between them. The CDR3 sequence is CASSQDTQGQGELFF. Written as DNA, the CDR3 is TGTGCCAGCAGCCAAGATACCCAGGGTCAGGGGGAGCTGTTTTTT. Using reference TRBV3-1 and TRBJ2-2 for the parts outside the CDR3, the full variable domain is DTAVSQTPKYLVTQMGNDKSIKCEQNLGHDTMYWYKQDSKKFLKIMFSYNNKELIINETVPNRFSPKSPDKAHLNLHINSLELGDSAVYFCASSQDTQGQGELFFGEGSRLTVL.

This clonotype was seen at least ten times. The chain couples TRBV20-1 to TRBJ2-7; 8 bases fit TRBD2. After removal of 0 bases from V and 2 bases from J, the junction contained 3 bases not matched to a gene. Germline V gives CDR1 DFQATT, CDR2 SNEGSKA (reference sequence). This CDR3 region has 14 residues. The CDR3 sequence is CSARDERGPYEQYF. The CDR3 nucleotides read TGCAGTGCTAGAGATGAGCGGGGGCCCTACGAGCAGTACTTC.

Ten or more counts support this clonotype. The chain links TRBV6-1 to TRBJ2-1; maybe TRBD2 (7 bases). Trimming left V 6 bases short and J 9 bases short, with 18 bases between. Per germline, CDR1 MNHNS and CDR2 SASEGT. This CDR3 region has 14 residues. CDR3 nucleotides: TGTGCCAGCAGCCTCTGGGCGGGGGCGGTTGAGCAGTTCTTC. Its protein product is CASSLWAGAVEQFF.

This clonotype was seen a handful of times. The rearrangement links TRBV5-5 to TRBJ1-2, with D hard to call. The CDR3 runs to 14 residues. The germline gives CDR1 SGHKS, CDR2 YYEKEE (reference sequence). Trimming left V 4 bases short and J 4 bases short, with 14 bases between. CDR3 DNA: TGTGCCAGCAGCCCTCCCGGGGTCCGCTATGGCTACACCTTC. It encodes CASSPPGVRYGYTF.

A note on this clonotype: The conserved phenylalanine or tryptophan is not found at the CDR3 terminus, so this likely reflects a read error. Because the CDR3's place on the DNA is in doubt, the DNA is left out and the CDR3 is given as listed by TCRdb. The chain has TRBV6-4 and TRBJ2-1; TRBD2 is taken as the D call from the table, unchecked against the DNA. Germline-derived CDR1 and CDR2 are MRHNA and SNTAGT. The CDR3 region is 13 residues in length, termini included. CDR3 loop: CASSHLTSGRCFL.

This clonotype was found many times. This chain uses TRBV27 with TRBJ1-5; tentative D call: TRBD1 (6 bases). V shed 4 bases and J shed 0 bases, with 16 bases lying between them. Germline CDR1 reads MNHEY; CDR2 reads SMNVEV (reference sequence). There are 17 residues in the CDR3. CDR3: CASSSGDRTYSNQPQHF. CDR3 in DNA: TGTGCCAGCAGTTCAGGGGACCGGACTTATAGCAATCAGCCCCAGCATTTT.

The chain joins TRBV10-1 to TRBJ2-3; D not resolved. This CDR3 has 15 amino acids. Deletions cut 3 bases from V and 7 bases from J, with 17 bases between. The germline gives CDR1 WNHNN, CDR2 SYGVQD (reference sequence). DNA for the CDR3: TGCGCCAGCAGTGAACGGCCGTCGGCCTCTAATACGCAGTATTTT. This encodes CASSERPSASNTQYF.

Comments on this clonotype: A much larger clone differs by one base, so this may be a read error. The chain uses TRBV7-9 and TRBJ1-5; D remains ambiguous. The V gene's germline CDR1 is SEHNR and CDR2 FQNEAQ (reference sequence). V was shortened by 5 bases and J by 13 bases, with 15 bases between the two germline ends. This CDR3 region has 12 residues. The CDR3 region has the DNA TGTGCCAGCAGCCAAGGACGGACGGCACAGCATTTT. Its translation: CASSQGRTAQHF.

V usage is TRBV10-3 and J usage is TRBJ2-3; D unclear. The germline V and J ends were trimmed by 5 bases and 0 bases, with 9 bases remaining between them. CDR3 size: 14 residues. Germline CDR1 and CDR2: ENHRY and SYGVKD. CDR3 sequence reads: CAISLLSSTDTQYF. The CDR3 nucleotides are TGTGCCATCAGTTTACTTTCTAGCACAGATACGCAGTATTTT.

This chain connects TRBV5-1 to TRBJ1-1, with D hard to call. The ends were cut back, 0 bases at V and 4 bases at J, with 7 bases in the middle. This CDR3 has 13 residues. Looked up from germline, CDR1 is SGHRS and CDR2 is YFSETQ. The CDR3 region is CASSLVQATEAFF. CDR3 sequence (DNA): TGCGCCAGCAGCTTGGTGCAGGCCACTGAAGCTTTCTTT.

This clonotype was seen ten or more times. The V call is TRBV2, the J call TRBJ2-5, with D perhaps TRBD1 (5 bases). The length of the CDR3 is 13 residues. In germline, CDR1 is SNHLY, CDR2 FYNNEI. V gave up 6 bases and J gave up 5 bases, with 13 bases separating them. The CDR3 DNA reads as TGTGCCAGCAGGCAGGGTATCGATGAGACCCAGTACTTC. Amino acid sequence: CASRQGIDETQYF.

This clonotype was found many times. The V and J genes are TRBV20-1 and TRBJ2-5; unclear D gene. Germline V gives CDR1 DFQATT, CDR2 SNEGSKA (reference sequence). Trimming pared 6 bases from V and 6 bases from J, leaving 11 bases between. The CDR3 is 11 amino acids. In DNA, the CDR3 is TGCAGTGCACGTGGTGGACAGACCCAGTACTTC. It is translated as CSARGGQTQYF.

This clonotype came up many times. The chain joins TRBV14 to TRBJ2-7, with 8 bases aligning to TRBD2. The CDR3 totals 15 residues. V lost 5 bases, J lost 4 bases, and 10 bases stayed unmatched. Per germline, CDR1 SGHDN and CDR2 FVKESK. The CDR3 protein is CASSNPTSGDYEQYF. CDR3 in DNA: TGTGCCAGCAGCAATCCAACTAGCGGTGATTACGAGCAGTACTTC. The whole variable domain, filled in from reference TRBV14 and TRBJ2-7, reads EAGVTQFPSHSVIEKGQTVTLRCDPISGHDNLYWYRRVMGKEIKFLLHFVKESKQDESGMPNNRFLAERTGGTYSTLKVQPAELEDSGVYFCASSNPTSGDYEQYFGPGTRLTVT.

This clonotype was counted many times. DNA of the CDR3: TGCGCCAGCAGCTCCCCAGGAGCCAACTATGGCTACACCTTC. Encoded protein: CASSSPGANYGYTF. The chain is built from TRBV5-1 and TRBJ1-2; D not certain. Germline V gene data show CDR1 as SGHRS and CDR2 as YFSETQ. The CDR3 has 14 residues. The V end lost 3 bases, the J end lost 2 bases, and 11 bases lay between the germline ends. Full variable domain (missing parts from reference TRBV5-1 and TRBJ1-2): KAGVTQTPRYLIKTRGQQVTLSCSPISGHRSVSWYQQTPGQGLQFLFEYFSETQRNKGNFPGRFSGRQFSNSRSEMNVSTLELGDSALYLCASSSPGANYGYTFGSGTRLTVV.

This clonotype was detected ten times or more. V gene TRBV4-2 combines with J gene TRBJ1-6, with 8 bases identical to TRBD1. This CDR3 has 16 residues. Germline V gene sequence: CDR1 LGHNA, CDR2 YNFKEQ. The junction had 5 bases not matched to a gene; V was cut back by 0 bases and J by 7 bases. In nucleotides, the CDR3 is TGTGCCAGCAGCCAAGATATGCGACAGGGGAATTCACCCCTCCACTTT. Protein product: CASSQDMRQGNSPLHF.

This clonotype has ten or more counts. This chain uses TRBV6-5 with TRBJ1-1; D gene unclear. V lost 0 bases, J lost 7 bases, and 9 bases lay in between. The CDR3 spans 13 residues. Germline V gene data show CDR1 as MNHEY and CDR2 as SVGAGI. As DNA, the CDR3 is TGTGCCAGCAGTTACTCGTTCGTCGTTGAAGCTTTCTTT. Amino acids: CASSYSFVVEAFF.

This clonotype was seen repeatedly, ten times or more. The chain couples TRBV20-1 to TRBJ2-2, with D perhaps TRBD2 (5 bases). The V end was cut by 0 bases, the J end by 4 bases, with 6 bases between. The V gene's germline CDR1 is DFQATT and CDR2 SNEGSKA (reference sequence). The CDR3 runs 13 residues. In nucleotides, the CDR3 is TGCAGTGCTAGAGACGCGGGCACCGGGGAGCTGTTTTTT. Residues: CSARDAGTGELFF.

A remark on this clonotype: This sequence may be a read error, since a much larger clone differs from it by one base. The rearrangement links TRBV15 to TRBJ2-5; D is uncertain. V lost 8 bases to trimming and J lost 4 bases, with 14 bases between them. The germline CDR1 and CDR2 sequences are LNHNV and YYDKDF (reference sequence). The CDR3 length is 13 residues. This CDR3 reads CATSPRATETQYF. As DNA, the CDR3 is TGTGCCACCTCCCCGAGAGCCACAGAGACCCAGTACTTC.

This clonotype was seen ten or more times. V is TRBV6-9 and J is TRBJ2-1; perhaps TRBD2 as D (7 bases). CDR1 and CDR2 from the germline V gene are MNHGY and SVAAGI. This CDR3 contains 18 residues. The V and J ends lost 3 bases and 7 bases respectively, with 25 bases between them. The CDR3 coding sequence is TGTGCCAGCAGTTACCCCGGTGGGGGCGGGGGATCCAGGAATGAGCAGTTCTTC. Translation: CASSYPGGGGGSRNEQFF.

This clonotype was observed at least ten times. The chain combines TRBV28 with TRBJ2-7; TRBD1 matches 9 bases. J gave up 5 bases and V 5 bases, and 7 bases lay outside the gene matches. CDR1 and CDR2 from the germline V gene are MDHEN and SYDVKM. The length of the CDR3 is 14 residues. The CDR3 DNA reads as TGTGCCAGCAGTACCGGGACAGGGTGGGACGAGCAGTACTTC. Its translation is CASSTGTGWDEQYF.